This TCR beta chain was identified during a study of blood T cell repertoires in COVID-19. Study background: Italy, Spain and the United States were the sources of the convalescent and acute COVID-19 samples. T cells, B-cell-depleted T cells, or PBMCs supplied cDNA or gDNA.

In the source study's methods: How many nucleated cells were present was estimated from reference gene primer amplification. Profiling relied on immunoSEQ multiplex PCR, and the TCRdb table lists in-frame clones only, not all of them. D and trimming come from the DNA, and the V and J calls and clone size come from that table. Among 200,000 to 300,000 clones listed, 80% to 85% were seen once. The CDR3 is 14 residues long. Trimming cost V 4 bases and J 6 bases, with 13 bases left between them. Germline lookup yields CDR1 MDHEN and CDR2 SYDVKM. Source material: peripheral blood. The chain couples TRBV28 to TRBJ2-1; D uncertain. This TCR was recovered from a woman between 18 and 30 years old with acute or convalescent COVID-19. CDR3 region: CASSSGLVSNEQFF. The DNA for the CDR3 is TGTGCCAGCAGTTCCGGTCTAGTTTCCAATGAGCAGTTCTTC.